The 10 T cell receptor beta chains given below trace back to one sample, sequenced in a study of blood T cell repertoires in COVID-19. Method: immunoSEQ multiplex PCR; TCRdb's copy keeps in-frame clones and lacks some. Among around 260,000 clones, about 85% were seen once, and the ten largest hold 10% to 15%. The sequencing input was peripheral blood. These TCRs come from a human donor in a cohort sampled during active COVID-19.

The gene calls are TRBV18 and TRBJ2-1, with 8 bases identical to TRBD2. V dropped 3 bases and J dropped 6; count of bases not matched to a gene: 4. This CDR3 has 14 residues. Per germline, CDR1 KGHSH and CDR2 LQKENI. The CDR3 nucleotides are TGTGCCAGCTCACCTCGGGGGGGACTCAATGAGCAGTTCTTC. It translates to CASSPRGGLNEQFF.

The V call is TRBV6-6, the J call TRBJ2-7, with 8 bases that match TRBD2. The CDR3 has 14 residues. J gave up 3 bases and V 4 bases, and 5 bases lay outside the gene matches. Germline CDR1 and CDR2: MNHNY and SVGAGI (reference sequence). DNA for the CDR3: TGTGCCAGCAGTTCGCCTACTAGCGGCTACGAGCAGTACTTC. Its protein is CASSSPTSGYEQYF.

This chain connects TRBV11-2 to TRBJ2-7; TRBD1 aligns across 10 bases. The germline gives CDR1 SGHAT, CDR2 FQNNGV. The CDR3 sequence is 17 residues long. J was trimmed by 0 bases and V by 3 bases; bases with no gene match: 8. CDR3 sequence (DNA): TGTGCCAGCAGCTTCTTATCCGGGACAGGGGACTCCTACGAGCAGTACTTC. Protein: CASSFLSGTGDSYEQYF. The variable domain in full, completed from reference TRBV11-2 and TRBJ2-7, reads EAGVAQSPRYKIIEKRQSVAFWCNPISGHATLYWYQQILGQGPKLLIQFQNNGVVDDSQLPKDRFSAERLKGVDSTLKIQPAKLEDSAVYLCASSFLSGTGDSYEQYFGPGTRLTVT.

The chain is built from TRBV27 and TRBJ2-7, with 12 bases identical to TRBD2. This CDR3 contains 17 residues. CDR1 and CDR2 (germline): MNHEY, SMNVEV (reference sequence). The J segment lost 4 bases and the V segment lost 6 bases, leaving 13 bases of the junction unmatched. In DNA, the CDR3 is TGTGCCAGCAGCTCAGGACTAGCGGGAAAAAGTGGGTACGAGCAGTACTTC. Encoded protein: CASSSGLAGKSGYEQYF.

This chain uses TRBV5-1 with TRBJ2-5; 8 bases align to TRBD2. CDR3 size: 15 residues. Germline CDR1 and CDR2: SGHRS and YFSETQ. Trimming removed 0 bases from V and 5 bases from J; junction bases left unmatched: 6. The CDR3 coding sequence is TGCGCCAGCAGCTTGGATGGACTAGCTTCGGAGACCCAGTACTTC. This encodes CASSLDGLASETQYF.

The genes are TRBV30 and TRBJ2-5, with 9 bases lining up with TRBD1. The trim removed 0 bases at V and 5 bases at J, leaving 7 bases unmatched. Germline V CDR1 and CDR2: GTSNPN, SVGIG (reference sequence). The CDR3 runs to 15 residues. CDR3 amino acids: CAWSVQQGAFETQYF. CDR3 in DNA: TGTGCCTGGAGTGTACAACAGGGGGCTTTTGAGACCCAGTACTTC.

The CDR3 region is CASSQLAGGLEQYF. The CDR3 DNA is TGTGCCAGCAGCCAACTAGCGGGAGGGCTCGAGCAGTACTTC. This chain uses TRBV5-6 with TRBJ2-7, with 13 bases identical to TRBD2. Germline CDR1 reads SGHDT; CDR2 reads YYEEEE. With V trimmed by 4 bases and J by 6 bases, 4 bases remained unmatched. The CDR3 covers 14 residues.

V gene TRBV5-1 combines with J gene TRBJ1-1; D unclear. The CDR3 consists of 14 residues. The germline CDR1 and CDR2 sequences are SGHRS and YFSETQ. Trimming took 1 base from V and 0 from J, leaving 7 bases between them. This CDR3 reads CASSLNSMNTEAFF. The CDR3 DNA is TGCGCCAGCAGCTTGAACAGCATGAACACTGAAGCTTTCTTT.

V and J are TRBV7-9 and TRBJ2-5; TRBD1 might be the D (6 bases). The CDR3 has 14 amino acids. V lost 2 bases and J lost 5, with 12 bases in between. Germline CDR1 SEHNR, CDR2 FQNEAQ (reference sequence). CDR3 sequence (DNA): TGTGCCAGCAGCTTAACTGGGGGCGATGAGACCCAGTACTTC. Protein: CASSLTGGDETQYF.

The DNA for the CDR3 is TGTGCCAGCAGCTTGTCGGGGGTTTATACTGAAGCTTTCTTT. The encoded protein is CASSLSGVYTEAFF. The chain employs TRBV5-4 and TRBJ1-1; a possible D gene is TRBD1 (5 bases). The V end was cut by 1 base, the J end by 5 bases, with 12 bases between. Germline loops: CDR1 SGHNT, CDR2 YYREEE (reference sequence). The CDR3 sequence is 14 residues long.